This is a list of T cell receptor beta chains from one sample in a study of T cells after posttransplantation cyclophosphamide. Only in-frame clones appear in the TCRdb table, and some are missing; sequencing was by immunoSEQ multiplex PCR. This table has some 61,000 clones, 93% appearing once. Sequencing was done on a sample of PBMCs. The receptors here all came from a woman in her thirties in good health and a related stem cell transplant donor. Each CDR3 is given with its conserved first and last residue. The D gene is left open where the match is weak. A row's size may be missing; if present it is once, few, many or a size class.

d_call	j_call	v_call	clone_size	cdr3_aa	cdr3_nt
.	TRBJ1-6	TRBV19	.	CASSQGLGYNSPLHF	TGTGCCAGTAGTCAAGGTCTGGGCTATAATTCACCCCTCCACTTT
TRBD1	TRBJ1-1	TRBV5-6	once	CASSPRDRNLNTEAFF	TGTGCCAGCAGCCCGAGGGACAGGAACCTCAACACTGAAGCTTTCTTT
TRBD1	TRBJ1-2	TRBV29-1	.	CSVEWAYRGDYGYTF	TGCAGCGTTGAATGGGCCTACAGGGGTGACTATGGCTACACCTTC
TRBD1	TRBJ1-1	TRBV6-6	.	CASTSTGDGNTEAFF	TGTGCCAGCACCTCGACAGGGGATGGCAACACTGAAGCTTTCTTT
.	TRBJ2-5	TRBV29-1	.	CSVGGGGMVNAQYF	TGCAGCGTTGGTGGCGGGGGCATGGTGAATGCCCAGTACTTC
.	TRBJ2-5	TRBV6-5	.	CAAGPLGQETQYF	TGTGCCGCCGGTCCTCTGGGGCAAGAGACCCAGTACTTC
TRBD2	TRBJ2-3	TRBV27	.	CASSLLGLAGSARLRTDTQYF	TGTGCCAGCAGTCTCTTGGGACTAGCGGGGTCAGCTCGTCTACGCACAGATACGCAGTATTTT
.	TRBJ2-7	TRBV6-6	.	CASSLDGTYEQYF	TGTGCCAGCAGCCTTGACGGGACCTACGAGCAGTACTTC
.	TRBJ1-5	TRBV30	.	CAWSEQGYSNQPQHF	TGTGCCTGGAGTGAACAGGGATATAGCAATCAGCCCCAGCATTTT
.	TRBJ1-2	TRBV27	.	CASSSVGLGYGYTF	TGTGCCAGCAGTTCCGTAGGGTTGGGGTACGGCTACACCTTC
.	TRBJ1-2	TRBV6-1	.	CASRTESIANYGYTF	TGTGCCAGCCGGACAGAGTCTATAGCTAACTATGGCTACACCTTC
.	TRBJ2-2	TRBV4-3	.	CASSPIRGIWDTGELFF	TGCGCCAGCAGCCCAATACGGGGAATTTGGGACACCGGGGAGCTGTTTTTT
TRBD2	TRBJ2-1	TRBV5-1	.	CASSLRAGGENEQFF	TGCGCCAGCAGCTTACGAGCGGGGGGCGAAAATGAGCAGTTCTTC
.	TRBJ1-4	TRBV5-1	.	CASSPASTNEKLFF	TGCGCCAGCAGCCCTGCCTCAACTAATGAAAAACTGTTTTTT
.	TRBJ1-4	TRBV9	once	CASSVDANEKLFF	TGTGCCAGCAGCGTAGATGCTAATGAAAAACTGTTTTTT
TRBD1	TRBJ1-2	TRBV28	.	CASSLPLTGNYGYTF	TGTGCCAGCAGTTTACCCTTGACAGGGAACTATGGCTACACCTTC
.	TRBJ1-3	TRBV7-9	.	CASSDGAGNTIYF	TGTGCCAGCAGTGACGGGGCTGGAAACACCATATATTTT
.	TRBJ1-2	TRBV19	.	CASSIAQASLSGGYTF	TGTGCCAGTAGTATAGCACAGGCGAGCTTATCGGGGGGCTACACCTTC
TRBD1	TRBJ1-6	TRBV4-2	once	CASSLGTGSRNSPLHF	TGTGCCAGCAGCCTAGGGACAGGCAGTCGGAATTCACCCCTCCACTTT
.	TRBJ2-7	TRBV7-9	.	CASSRAYEQYF	TGTGCCAGCAGCCGAGCCTACGAGCAGTACTTC
.	TRBJ2-7	TRBV5-8	.	CASGGESSYEQYF	TGTGCCAGCGGGGGTGAGTCCTCCTACGAGCAGTACTTC
TRBD2	TRBJ2-3	TRBV6-1	.	CPESGGWTDTQYF	TGTCCGGAAAGCGGGGGATGGACAGATACGCAGTATTTT
TRBD1	TRBJ1-5	TRBV2	.	CASSDRGPQPQHF	TGTGCCAGCAGTGACAGGGGGCCTCAGCCCCAGCATTTT
TRBD1	TRBJ1-6	TRBV4-3	.	CASSNRGSDSPLHF	TGCGCCAGCAGCAACAGGGGCTCCGATTCACCCCTCCACTTT
.	TRBJ2-2	TRBV27	.	CASTLRVAGELFF	TGTGCCAGCACCCTTCGCGTGGCCGGGGAGCTGTTTTTT
TRBD2	TRBJ2-2	TRBV27	.	CASSSLVAGGTNTGELFF	TGTGCCAGCAGTTCCCTCGTCGCGGGGGGCACAAACACCGGGGAGCTGTTTTTT
TRBD1	TRBJ1-6	TRBV14	.	CASSHTGTGGSPLHF	TGTGCCAGCAGCCATACCGGGACAGGGGGCTCACCCCTCCACTTT
.	TRBJ1-1	TRBV7-2	.	CASSLEGGTEAFF	TGTGCCAGCAGCTTAGAGGGTGGCACTGAAGCTTTCTTT
.	TRBJ2-2	TRBV9	.	CASSVGTGELFF	TGTGCCAGCAGCGTGGGCACCGGGGAGCTGTTTTTT
.	TRBJ2-2	TRBV7-2	once	CASKYTTNTGELFF	TGTGCCAGCAAGTACACGACGAACACCGGGGAGCTGTTTTTT
TRBD2	TRBJ2-3	TRBV4-1	.	CASSQFSGGAPPDTQYF	TGCGCCAGCAGCCAATTTAGCGGGGGGGCTCCCCCAGATACGCAGTATTTT
.	TRBJ1-1	TRBV7-9	.	CASSLTGPNTEAFF	TGTGCCAGCAGCTTGACAGGACCGAACACTGAAGCTTTCTTT
.	TRBJ2-7	TRBV4-3	.	CASSPSRDWDYEQYF	TGCGCCAGCAGCCCCTCCAGGGATTGGGACTACGAGCAGTACTTC
TRBD1	TRBJ2-7	TRBV9	.	CASSMTGGYEQYF	TGTGCCAGCAGCATGACAGGGGGCTACGAGCAGTACTTC
TRBD1	TRBJ2-7	TRBV28	few	CASSLEVRGSSYEQYF	TGTGCCAGCAGTTTAGAGGTCAGGGGGAGCTCCTACGAGCAGTACTTC
TRBD2	TRBJ2-3	TRBV30	.	CAWEAGGTQYF	TGTGCCTGGGAGGCGGGGGGAACGCAGTATTTT
.	TRBJ2-3	TRBV13	.	CASSLPGHHTDTQYF	TGTGCCAGCAGCTTACCGGGACACCACACAGATACGCAGTATTTT
TRBD1	TRBJ2-7	TRBV19	once	CASSGTGGTYEQYF	TGTGCCAGTAGTGGGACAGGGGGGACCTACGAGCAGTACTTC
.	TRBJ2-6	TRBV7-2	once	CASSWGTAGANVLTF	TGTGCCAGCAGCTGGGGAACGGCAGGGGCCAACGTCCTGACTTTC
.	TRBJ1-5	TRBV14	once	CASSQDLEGPQHF	TGTGCCAGCAGCCAAGACCTCGAGGGGCCCCAGCATTTT
.	TRBJ1-2	TRBV2	.	CASDGGNYGYTF	TGTGCCAGCGATGGCGGCAACTATGGCTACACCTTC
.	TRBJ2-5	TRBV5-5	.	CASSRGLQETQYF	TGTGCCAGCAGCAGGGGTCTCCAAGAGACCCAGTACTTC
.	TRBJ1-6	TRBV7-6	.	CATRGGESPLHF	TGTGCCACCCGCGGGGGGGAGTCACCCCTCCACTTT
.	TRBJ1-1	TRBV6-6	once	CASRPGSNLAFF	TGTGCCAGCAGGCCAGGGAGCAATCTGGCTTTCTTT
.	TRBJ1-1	TRBV5-1	.	CASSLDFGNTEAFF	TGCGCCAGCAGCTTGGATTTCGGAAACACTGAAGCTTTCTTT
.	TRBJ2-7	TRBV27	.	CASSLSGAHEQYF	TGTGCCAGCAGTTTATCAGGGGCACACGAGCAGTACTTC
.	TRBJ2-1	TRBV15	once	CATSSVRTGYNEQFF	TGTGCCACCAGCAGTGTCAGGACTGGATACAATGAGCAGTTCTTC
.	TRBJ2-2	TRBV5-1	.	CASSLASGMSSGELFF	TGCGCCAGCAGCTTGGCTTCAGGGATGTCCTCCGGGGAGCTGTTTTTT
.	TRBJ1-2	TRBV5-1	.	CASSAAGRSYGYTF	TGCGCCAGCAGCGCGGCGGGTCGGAGCTATGGCTACACCTTC
.	TRBJ1-1	TRBV6-6	.	CATLRLTEAFF	TGTGCCACCCTACGATTGACTGAAGCTTTCTTT
TRBD1	TRBJ2-1	TRBV18	.	CASSLSFRGTGGNNEQFF	TGTGCCAGCTCACTTTCCTTCCGGGGGACAGGGGGGAACAATGAGCAGTTCTTC
.	TRBJ2-7	TRBV18	.	CASSLGSSYEQYF	TGTGCCAGCTCCCTGGGCAGTTCCTACGAGCAGTACTTC
TRBD1	TRBJ2-2	TRBV2	.	CASSSDRGFGDTGELFF	TGTGCCAGCAGTTCGGACAGGGGGTTCGGGGACACCGGGGAGCTGTTTTTT
.	TRBJ1-1	TRBV27	.	CASSRDLQGSTEAFF	TGTGCCAGCAGTAGGGATTTACAGGGCTCCACTGAAGCTTTCTTT
TRBD1	TRBJ2-7	TRBV5-8	.	CASSEQGDPSYEQYF	TGTGCCAGCAGCGAACAGGGGGACCCCTCCTACGAGCAGTACTTC
.	TRBJ1-6	TRBV19	.	CASSMWGSPLHF	TGTGCCAGTAGTATGTGGGGTTCACCCCTCCACTTT
TRBD1	TRBJ2-1	TRBV15	.	CATSRDRDSQFF	TGTGCCACCAGCAGAGATCGGGACAGCCAGTTCTTC
TRBD1	TRBJ2-7	TRBV7-6	once	CASSGPGTGEWYEQYF	TGTGCCAGCAGCGGACCTGGGACAGGGGAATGGTACGAGCAGTACTTC
TRBD1	TRBJ1-6	TRBV7-9	once	CASSVLDRINSPLHF	TGTGCCAGCAGCGTATTGGACAGGATTAATTCACCCCTCCACTTT
.	TRBJ1-2	TRBV7-9	.	CASSSQGGRYYGYTF	TGTGCCAGCAGCTCCCAAGGGGGGAGATACTATGGCTACACCTTC